This TCR beta chain was found in a study of blood T cell repertoires in COVID-19. In the authors' workflow: Estimation of nucleated cell counts was performed using reference gene primer amplification. Some clones are missing from TCRdb's copy, which holds only in-frame ones; the method was immunoSEQ multiplex PCR. The DNA gave D and trimming, while V, J and clone size come from that table. The sample holds 180,000 or so clones; 84% are singletons and the top ten take around 7.6%. The V gene's germline CDR1 is LGHDT and CDR2 YNNKEL (reference sequence). Between the trimmed V and J ends, which lost 1 base and 4 bases, there was a span of 5 bases. The CDR3 has 13 residues.

The V call is TRBV3-1 (or the pseudogene TRBV3-2), the J call TRBJ1-5; D ambiguous. Sequences were obtained from peripheral blood. This sequence was found in a man aged 40-55 years who had recovered from COVID-19. Here the CDR3 reads CASSQGPNQPQHF. CDR3 in DNA: TGTGCCAGCAGCCAAGGTCCAAATCAGCCCCAGCATTTT.